This T cell receptor beta chain was documented in a study of T cells in narcolepsy. Study-wide background: Donors had narcolepsy type 1 or type 2, or were healthy controls. Study-wide points: Autoreactive HCRT-specific and TRIB2-specific clonotypes were marked in same-patient CSF-versus-blood CD4+ comparisons.

With respect to this clone: Its antigen is not identified.

This CDR3 has 15 residues. Germline-derived CDR1 and CDR2 are SGHVS and FQNEAQ. Trimming removed 3 bases at V and 7 bases at J, with 16 bases between. Using immunoSEQ multiplex PCR, the repertoire was profiled, and TCRdb retains in-frame clones only, with some absent. This sample carries some 30,000 clones, over 80% of them seen once, and the ten largest clones take more than 1%. The specimen sequenced was memory (CD45RA-) CD4+ T cells from blood. This TCR was recovered from a human donor in good health. V usage is TRBV7-8 and J usage is TRBJ2-1; no reliable D call. CDR3 in DNA: TGTGCCAGCAGCTTCTCGCGACCTCCCAGGAATGAGCAGTTCTTC. Translating it yields CASSFSRPPRNEQFF.